This T cell receptor beta chain was documented in a study of cytomegalovirus exposure and HLA in healthy donors. The wider study: Earlier findings included some 120 million unique TCR beta sequences obtained from around 180 million T cells. Points from the study as a whole: Later work associated roughly 17,000 TCR beta sequences with HLA alleles at 0.05 false discovery rate. Most sequenced TCRs were rare (though some public TCRs occurred in many donors).

Donors in the study were healthy people who gave bone marrow. CDR3 size: 21 residues. Germline V CDR1 and CDR2: LNHDA, SQIVND (reference sequence). V trimming: 5 bases; J trimming: 6 bases; junction bases outside the gene matches: 22. The PCR used 60 Vbeta and 13 Jbeta primers. The protocol was immunoSEQ multiplex PCR, while the TCRdb copy is restricted to in-frame clones and leaves out a portion. The repertoire holds roughly 110,000 clones, with 77% as singletons. Points on this clone: Its specificity is unknown.

This clonotype was obtained from a male donor in good health and CMV-seronegative. V gene TRBV19 combines with J gene TRBJ2-2, with 12 bases identical to TRBD2. Material for sequencing was PBMCs. The CDR3 nucleotides are TGTGCCAGTAGTCCGAGTCCGGGACTAGCGGGCTCCATCCGTCGGTCCGGGGAGCTGTTTTTT. Its translation: CASSPSPGLAGSIRRSGELFF. The whole variable domain, remainder taken from reference TRBV19 and TRBJ2-2, is DGGITQSPKYLFRKEGQNVTLSCEQNLNHDAMYWYRQDPGQGLRLIYYSQIVNDFQKGDIAEGYSVSREKKESFPLTVTSAQKNPTAFYLCASSPSPGLAGSIRRSGELFFGEGSRLTVL.